This entry features one T cell receptor beta chain sequence. Only a few counts were recorded for this clone. The antigen it recognizes is unknown. Base quality data are lacking; no much larger clone is found one base away. The cohort consisted of some 730 healthy bone marrow donors. At the time of sampling, every cohort member was nominally healthy, though immune exposures that went unrecorded were likely present. The donor tested CMV seropositive, placing the donor among the 290 or so seropositive members of the cohort. Every donor gave a peripheral blood sample, and the peripheral blood mononuclear cells from that sample were used for TCR beta sequencing. The Qiagen DNeasy Blood Extraction Kit was used to extract genomic DNA from the blood cell samples. Trimming at the junction amounts to 4 bases on V and 3 bases on J, and the germline ends lie 7 bases apart. Inclusive of the bounding cysteine and phenylalanine, the CDR3 is 12 residues long. Only the CDR3 DNA is retained, 36 bases long and in frame from the first base. Reading the germline V gene (reference sequence) gives CDR1 MNHEY and CDR2 SMNVEV.

The library relied on the immunoSEQ multiplex PCR assay. For the multiplex PCR, a mixture combining 60 forward primers for TCR Vbeta segments and 13 reverse primers for TCR Jbeta segments was used. A multiplex PCR assay on genomic DNA amplified the CDR3 region of rearranged TCR beta genes. On the Illumina HiSeq System, the amplified TCR beta libraries were sequenced as 87-base-pair reads. As for how the authors treated the data: A later analysis counted some 80 million unique TCR beta chains across the 650 to 700 repertoires, and around 12 million of these chains were shared by at least two donors. Raw reads were error-corrected and collapsed into unique sequences with a nearest-neighbor algorithm that merged closely related sequences to remove PCR and sequencing errors. CDR3 sequences were aligned to IMGT reference sequences to assign V, D and J gene segments. Each retained sequence needed at least a six-nucleotide match to both a V gene segment and a J gene segment. A rearrangement counted as productive if the CDR3 had no stop codons and remained in frame with V and J, and every other rearrangement counted as non-productive. CDR3 was defined by IMGT convention, running from the second conserved V-encoded cysteine to the conserved J-encoded phenylalanine. The earlier analysis of 587 of the donors excluded sequences that lacked an unambiguous match to a single V gene segment. An earlier analysis of several hundred of the donors called V segments functional above 56.7% productive rearrangements and segregating when the between-donor standard deviation exceeded 5%. A statistical classification framework was developed to diagnose cytomegalovirus status using the catalog of TCR beta chain sequences. A later analysis assigned V and J genes by comparing TCR nucleotide sequences with IMGT/GENE-DB human TR gene sequences. Using the TCRdist pipeline, a later analysis assigned CDR3 sequences along with most-parsimonious VDJ recombination scenarios. In a later analysis, every TCR beta chain was defined by the combination of its CDR3 amino acid sequence and its V-gene family, and reads without a unique V-gene family were dropped. In a later analysis, 500 to 700 highly shared, low-generation-probability nucleotide sequences were removed to address suspected cross-contamination and a sequencing artifact. In a later analysis, a clonal expansion index was calculated for each public chain from normalized within-repertoire ranks of inferred template counts. In a later analysis, generation probabilities were computed with a VDJ recombination model fitted to out-of-frame rearrangements, and the resulting probabilities were checked against IGoR. In a later analysis, hypergeometric tests were used to score TCR-TCR, TCR-HLA and TCR-CMV co-occurrence, with a repertoire-size bias correction applied to TCR pairs. A later analysis estimated false discovery rates by permuting HLA or CMV assignments 20 times. A later analysis grouped co-occurring TCRs with DBSCAN, adding TCRdist sequence similarity when clustering within HLA-allele-positive subsets. Repertoires with fewer than 30,000 or more than 120,000 public chains were left out of co-occurrence clustering, as were about five repertoires with anomalous nucleotide sharing. The table was pulled from immuneACCESS by TCRdb, which kept in-frame rearrangements only. Such tables lose some clones; where checked, under half of the loss comes from unresolved V genes, and the rest has no known cause. The V and J calls and clone size are taken from that table; D and trimming were inferred from the DNA. The sample has 95,000 to 110,000 clones on record, about 9.5% of them singletons. Jointly, the top ten make up roughly 5% of the sample.

The source of the sample is a study of cytomegalovirus exposure and HLA in healthy donors (dated by TCRdb to the late 2010s). Regarding the study in general: In an earlier analysis of about 560 of the donors, under 300 Gb of sequence data and just under 120 million unique TCR beta sequences from 150 million to 200 million T cells were reported. To decide whether each TCR beta V gene segment behaved as functional or pseudogenic, an earlier analysis of some 600 of the donors relied on high-throughput TCR beta sequencing. All discovery cohort repertoires had been generated using a single sequencing platform. Rather than drawing on any new phenotypic data, the later analysis identified candidate immune exposures from TCR beta sequences and the way those sequences occurred across donors. On average, roughly 250,000 unique TCR beta nucleotide sequences were sequenced per donor among 300 to 500 genotyped donors of the cohort, with about 19% of those sequences being non-productive. About 300 gigabases of sequencing data and tens of millions of unique TCR sequences were included in an early release covering around 650 HLA-typed donors. Besides the first cohort of 550 to 750 subjects, a separate validation cohort made up of about 120 different subjects was used. The T cell repertoires of 700 or so subjects were profiled by immunosequencing and related to cytomegalovirus serostatus. In a later genetic analysis, genome-wide SNP genotypes for about three fifths of the roughly 670 donors were used, and that subset was treated as a discovery cohort. The study combined high-throughput TCR immunosequencing, statistical association of individual TCRs with disease status, and machine learning to predict cytomegalovirus infection status. HLA typing included class I and class II loci at four-digit resolution. Donor age, sex, ethnicity and CMV serostatus were compiled together with the repertoire data. The aim of the study was to test whether cataloging public T cell receptors could identify signatures of past pathogen exposure. Roughly 5 DR-DQ haplotypes were handled as single units for association and clustering because linkage in the cohort was strong. Typing coverage differed by locus: A, B, C, DRB1 and DQB1 were typed in about 629-640 donors, DQA1 in roughly 500, DPA1 in around 600, and DPB1 in around 490. The genetic ancestry cluster associated with self-reported Caucasian donors included 81% of the roughly 360 genotyped donors. In a later analysis, previously published TCR beta repertoires from some 640 donors were re-analyzed and high-resolution HLA genotyping was added so that TCR occurrence patterns could be studied.

Overall results and qualifications from the work: In a later analysis, the rate of TCR association differed among HLA loci, with DRB1 alleles having the most associated TCRs and HLA-C alleles having the fewest. Most TCR sequences were observed very rarely across donors, whereas some public TCRs were present in many individuals. At a false discovery rate of 0.05, a later analysis linked 16,951 TCR beta sequences to specific HLA alleles. Because some donors lacked HLA typing at each locus, the association tests relied only on the typed subset. In an earlier analysis of more than 450 of the donors, most TCR beta V segments were observed in productive rearrangements about 87% or about 30% of the time, broadly matching IMGT annotations. V-gene and J-gene trimming of TCR beta chains was associated with a missense DCLRE1C variant in a later genetic analysis, and the association was replicated in an independent cohort. According to a later analysis, parvovirus B19, influenza, CMV and Epstein-Barr virus appeared linked to several top co-occurrence clusters. Compared with the approximately 670-donor mean, donors in an Asian-associated ancestry cluster had fewer N-insertions in productive TCRs, according to a later genetic analysis. In both the original and validation cohorts, the classifier was reported to diagnose cytomegalovirus status with high specificity and sensitivity. A further reported finding was that TCR beta sequences accurately predicted the HLA-A and HLA-B alleles for most subjects in the first cohort. Because counts were too low, seventeen rarely observed V segments, including chromosome 9 orphons, were excluded from the earlier analysis of fewer than 650 of the donors. Presence/absence analyses assumed roughly uniform sequencing depth across donors, an assumption that may not hold. A later analysis found that HLA-associated TCR beta chains were more clonally expanded and had lower generation probabilities than equally common non-associated chains. In this cohort, only TCR beta chains were sequenced, and detectable features were limited by the absence of alpha or paired-chain data. Linkage disequilibrium might explain the correlated functional status among segregating V segments, but an unknown experimental factor could not be ruled out. CMV serostatus was the only immune exposure information available for the cohort. The authors suggested that the approach could potentially be generalized to other disease states and immunological phenotypes. Some IMGT-functional V segments, including TRBV6-2 and TRBV6-3, could not be distinguished by the 87-base-pair reads and were therefore excluded. The study gave a list of more than 150 TCR beta chains associated with cytomegalovirus. Strong co-occurrence of HLA alleles, especially DR and DQ, made assigning TCR associations to individual alleles difficult. According to a later analysis, most CMV-associated TCR beta chains appeared to be HLA-restricted, and the HLA associations seemed to be driven largely by CMV exposure. A few of the identified cytomegalovirus-associated TCR beta chains were confirmed in vitro to be specific for cytomegalovirus antigens. A cluster of highly shared sequence variants was judged likely to represent a technical artifact of the sequencing pipeline.

This receptor was identified in a man aged 35 to 55 in good health and CMV-seropositive. This chain is built from TRBV27 and TRBJ2-7, with TRBD1 as a weak D call on 5 bases. Sequencing was carried out using PBMCs. The sequenced DNA: TGTGCCAGCAGTTCCCAGGGCTACGAGCAGTACTTC. This encodes CASSSQGYEQYF.